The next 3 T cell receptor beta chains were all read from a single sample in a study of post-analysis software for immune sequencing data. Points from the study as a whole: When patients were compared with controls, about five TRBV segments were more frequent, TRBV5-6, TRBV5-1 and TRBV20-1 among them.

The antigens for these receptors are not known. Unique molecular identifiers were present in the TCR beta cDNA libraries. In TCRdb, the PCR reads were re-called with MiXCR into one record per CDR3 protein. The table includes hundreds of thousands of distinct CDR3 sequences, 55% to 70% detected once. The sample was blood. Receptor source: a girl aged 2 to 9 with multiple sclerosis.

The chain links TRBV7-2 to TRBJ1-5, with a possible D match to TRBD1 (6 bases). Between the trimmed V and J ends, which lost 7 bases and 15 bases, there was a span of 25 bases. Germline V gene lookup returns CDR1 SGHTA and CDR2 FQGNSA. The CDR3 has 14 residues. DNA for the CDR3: TGTGCCAGCACAGGGGCGTTAGGATCCCCATCTCCGCATTTT. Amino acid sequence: CASTGALGSPSPHF.

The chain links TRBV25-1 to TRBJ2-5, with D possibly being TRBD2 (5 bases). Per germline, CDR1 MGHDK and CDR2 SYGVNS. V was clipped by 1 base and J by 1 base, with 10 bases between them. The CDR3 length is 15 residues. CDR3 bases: TGTGCCAGCAGTGAATCACTAGAACCCCAAGAGACCCAGTACTTC. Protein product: CASSESLEPQETQYF.

The CDR3 reads CASSPRAHEQYF. Here the CDR3 DNA reads TGCGCCAGCAGCCCCCGAGCCCACGAGCAGTACTTC. The genes are TRBV5-1 and TRBJ2-5; D gene unclear. The end of the DNA aligns better with TRBJ2-7, so the J call may be wrong. Germline-derived CDR1 and CDR2 are SGHRS and YFSETQ. The CDR3 consists of 12 residues.